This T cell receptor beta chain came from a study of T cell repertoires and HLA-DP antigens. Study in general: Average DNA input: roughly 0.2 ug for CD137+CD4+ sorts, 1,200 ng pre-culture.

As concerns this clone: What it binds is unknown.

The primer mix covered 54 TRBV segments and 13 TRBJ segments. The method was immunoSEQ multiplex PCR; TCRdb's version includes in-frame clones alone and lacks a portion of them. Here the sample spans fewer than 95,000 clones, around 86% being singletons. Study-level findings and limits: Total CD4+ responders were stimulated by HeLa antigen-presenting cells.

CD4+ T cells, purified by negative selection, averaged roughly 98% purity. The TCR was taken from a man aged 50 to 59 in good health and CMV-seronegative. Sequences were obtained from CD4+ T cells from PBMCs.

CDR3 residues: CASTQGARTEAFF. The CDR3 bases are TGTGCCAGCACTCAGGGGGCGCGTACTGAAGCTTTCTTT. The chain couples TRBV6-1 to TRBJ1-1; 8 bases map to TRBD1. Germline V gene sequence: CDR1 MNHNS, CDR2 SASEGT. J gave up 5 bases and V 7 bases, and 6 bases lay outside the gene matches. The CDR3 totals 13 residues.